A single T cell receptor beta chain is shown here with its context. Its binding antigen is unknown. Base quality data are lacking; no much larger clone is found one base away. Taken from the germline V gene (reference sequence), the CDR1 and CDR2 loops are SEHNR and FQNEAQ. At the junction V is shortened by 3 bases and J by 3 bases; bases outside the gene matches: 9. Reading from cysteine to phenylalanine, the CDR3 counts 16 amino acids. The read is trimmed to its CDR3 DNA, 48 bases read in frame from base 1. The cohort was made up of several hundred healthy bone marrow donors. All cohort members were sampled while nominally healthy, although unrecorded immune exposures were likely present. CMV serostatus was positive for almost 300 and negative for 352 of the 666 cohort members, and was not recorded for this donor. A peripheral blood sample was collected from each donor, and TCR beta sequencing was performed on peripheral blood mononuclear cells. The Qiagen DNeasy Blood Extraction Kit was used to extract genomic DNA from the blood cell samples.

The sample originates from a study of cytomegalovirus exposure and HLA in healthy donors (dated by TCRdb to the late 2010s). For the study in its entirety: An earlier analysis of 587 of the donors reported 276 Gb of sequence data and 90 million to 120 million unique TCR beta sequences obtained from about 200 million T cells. Rather than drawing on any new phenotypic data, the later analysis identified candidate immune exposures from TCR beta sequences and the way those sequences occurred across donors. On average, roughly 250,000 unique TCR beta nucleotide sequences were sequenced per donor among about 400 genotyped donors of the cohort, with around 19% of those sequences being non-productive. To decide whether each TCR beta V gene segment behaved as functional or pseudogenic, an earlier analysis of some 600 of the donors relied on high-throughput TCR beta sequencing. A later analysis re-analyzed previously published TCR beta repertoires from roughly 600 donors and added high-resolution HLA genotyping to study TCR occurrence patterns. A separate validation cohort of about 110 different subjects was used in addition to the roughly 620-subject first cohort. Typing coverage varied by locus: about 629-640 donors for A, B, C, DRB1 and DQB1; roughly 520 for DQA1; about 600 for DPA1; roughly 450 for DPB1. The study combined high-throughput TCR immunosequencing, statistical association of individual TCRs with disease status, and machine learning to predict cytomegalovirus infection status. Among the roughly 400 genotyped donors, around 79% belonged to the genetic ancestry cluster associated with self-reported Caucasian donors. A later genetic analysis used genome-wide SNP genotypes for 398 of the 666 donors, treating that subset as a discovery cohort. Both class I and class II loci were covered by HLA typing, at four-digit resolution. Roughly 300 gigabases of sequencing data and around 85 million unique TCR sequences made up an early release that covered 500 to 650 HLA-typed donors. Four to six DR-DQ haplotypes were handled as single units for association and clustering because linkage in the cohort was strong. Donor age, sex, ethnicity and CMV serostatus were compiled alongside the repertoire data. All discovery cohort repertoires had been generated using a single sequencing platform. The study aimed to test whether cataloging public T cell receptors could reveal signatures of past pathogen exposure. The study used immunosequencing to profile the T cell repertoires of hundreds of subjects and linked those repertoires to cytomegalovirus serostatus. Paper-wide results and their limitations: A later analysis reported that several top co-occurrence clusters appeared linked to parvovirus B19, influenza, CMV and Epstein-Barr virus. Presence/absence analyses assumed roughly uniform sequencing depth across donors, an assumption that may not hold. According to a later analysis, most CMV-associated TCR beta chains appeared to be HLA-restricted, and the HLA associations seemed to be driven largely by CMV exposure. Broadly in line with IMGT annotations, most TCR beta V segments showed up in productive rearrangements about 90% or about 30% of the time in an earlier analysis of a few hundred of the donors. The sequencing pipeline was judged likely to have produced a cluster of highly shared sequence variants as a technical artifact. Because some donors lacked HLA typing at each locus, the association tests relied only on the typed subset. In a later analysis, TCR association rates were found to vary across HLA loci, with the most associated TCRs seen for DRB1 alleles and the fewest for HLA-C alleles. In a later analysis, HLA-associated TCR beta chains were found to be more clonally expanded and to have lower generation probabilities than equally common non-associated chains. A few of the identified cytomegalovirus-associated TCR beta chains were confirmed in vitro to be specific for cytomegalovirus antigens. A further reported finding was that TCR beta sequences accurately predicted the HLA-A and HLA-B alleles for most subjects in the first cohort. The study listed approximately 160 TCR beta chains as associated with cytomegalovirus. The only immune exposure information available for the cohort was CMV serostatus. Most TCR sequences were observed very rarely across donors, whereas some public TCRs were present in many individuals. The earlier analysis of approximately 590 of the donors excluded seventeen rarely observed V segments, including chromosome 9 orphons, because counts were too low. Linkage disequilibrium might explain the correlated functional status among segregating V segments, but an unknown experimental factor could not be excluded. A later genetic analysis associated a missense DCLRE1C variant with V-gene and J-gene trimming of TCR beta chains, and an independent cohort replicated the association. In a later genetic analysis, fewer N-insertions in productive TCRs were reported among donors in an Asian-associated ancestry cluster than the approximately 710-donor mean. Assigning TCR associations to individual alleles was difficult when HLA alleles, especially DR and DQ, strongly co-occurred. Some IMGT-functional V segments, including TRBV6-2 and TRBV6-3, could not be told apart with the 87-base-pair reads, so those segments were excluded. According to the authors, the approach could potentially be generalized to other disease states and immunological phenotypes. The classifier was reported to diagnose cytomegalovirus status with high specificity and sensitivity in both the original and validation cohorts. Only TCR beta chains were sequenced in this cohort, and the absence of alpha or paired-chain data limited detectable features. A later analysis associated 16,951 TCR beta sequences with specific HLA alleles at a false discovery rate of 0.05.

Library generation was performed with the immunoSEQ multiplex PCR assay. For the multiplex PCR, a mixture combining 60 forward primers for TCR Vbeta segments and 13 reverse primers for TCR Jbeta segments was used. Amplification of the CDR3 region of rearranged TCR beta genes was performed with a multiplex PCR assay on genomic DNA. The Illumina HiSeq System was used to sequence the amplified TCR beta libraries as 87-base-pair reads. The study's processing was this. A later analysis counted about 80 million unique TCR beta chains across the 650 to 800 repertoires, and 9.5 million to 11 million of these chains were shared by at least two donors. Raw reads were error-corrected and collapsed into unique sequences by a nearest-neighbor algorithm in which closely related sequences were merged to remove PCR and sequencing errors. V, D and J gene segments were assigned by aligning CDR3 sequences to IMGT reference sequences. Each retained sequence needed at least a six-nucleotide match to both a V gene segment and a J gene segment. Rearrangements were called productive when the CDR3 lacked stop codons and stayed in frame with V and J; all others were non-productive. CDR3 was defined according to IMGT convention as the region running from the second conserved V-encoded cysteine to the conserved J-encoded phenylalanine. Sequences without an unambiguous match to a single V gene segment were excluded from the earlier analysis of over 500 of the donors. In an earlier analysis of some 590 of the donors, a V segment was called functional when productive rearrangements were above 56.7%, and segregating when the standard deviation between donors exceeded 5%. A statistical classification framework was developed to diagnose cytomegalovirus status using the catalog of TCR beta chain sequences. In a later analysis, TCR nucleotide sequences were compared against IMGT/GENE-DB human TR gene sequences so that V and J genes could be assigned. In a later analysis, CDR3 sequences and most-parsimonious VDJ recombination scenarios were assigned using the TCRdist pipeline. In a later analysis, each TCR beta chain was defined by its CDR3 amino acid sequence together with its V-gene family, and reads lacking a unique V-gene family were excluded. To address suspected cross-contamination and a sequencing artifact, a later analysis removed roughly 640 highly shared, low-generation-probability nucleotide sequences. For each public chain, a later analysis derived a clonal expansion index from normalized ranks of inferred template counts within each repertoire. In a later analysis, generation probabilities were computed using a VDJ recombination model fitted to out-of-frame rearrangements, and the results were checked against IGoR. In a later analysis, TCR-TCR, TCR-HLA and TCR-CMV co-occurrence was scored with hypergeometric tests, and a repertoire-size bias correction was applied to TCR pairs. In a later analysis, false discovery rates were estimated by permuting HLA or CMV assignments 20 times. In a later analysis, co-occurring TCRs were grouped using DBSCAN, with TCRdist sequence similarity added in when clustering inside HLA-allele-positive subsets. Repertoires with fewer than 30,000 or more than 120,000 public chains were left out of co-occurrence clustering, as were a few repertoires with anomalous nucleotide sharing. As stored in TCRdb, this immuneACCESS dataset retains in-frame rearrangements with V and J assigned. A fraction of the clones does not appear; measured against another copy, unresolved V genes explain less than half of the discrepancy, and the remainder lacks a known reason. V and J calls and clone size are those listed in that table; D and trimming were worked out from the DNA. In this sample the table shows under 200,000 clones, roughly 80% of which occur a single time. Of the sample, approximately 1.8% is held by the ten largest clones.

The clonotype comes from a human donor in good health. Material for sequencing was PBMCs. The chain joins TRBV7-9 to TRBJ1-2; 8 of the junction bases match TRBD1. The CDR3 here reads CASSFGTGAFYYGYTF. The DNA is as follows: TGTGCCAGCAGCTTCGGGACAGGTGCATTCTACTATGGCTACACCTTC.